Below are 3 T cell receptor beta chains sequenced from a single sample in a study of cytomegalovirus exposure and HLA in healthy donors. Produced via immunoSEQ multiplex PCR; TCRdb's table is partial and in-frame only. The sample consists of 130,000 or so clones, 85% to 90% of them appearing once. Material for sequencing was PBMCs. The receptors were sampled from a woman aged 18-35 years in good health and CMV-seronegative.

This clone has just a few counts. This sequence joins TRBV27 and TRBJ2-2; D is undetermined. Per germline, CDR1 MNHEY and CDR2 SMNVEV (reference sequence). Trimming removed 2 bases from V and 8 bases from J, with 12 bases in between. CDR3 length equals 14 residues. The CDR3 spells CASSLEHLAGELFF. The CDR3 bases are TGTGCCAGCAGTTTAGAACATTTGGCAGGGGAGCTGTTTTTT.

The chain employs TRBV5-5 and TRBJ2-7, with D uncertain. Trimming removed 0 bases at V and 1 base at J, with 11 bases between. The CDR3 runs to 15 residues. Germline CDR1 is SGHKS and CDR2 is YYEKEE (reference sequence). CDR3 bases: TGTGCCAGCAGCTTGGCCGCTGACTCGTCCTACGAGCAGTACTTC. Protein product: CASSLAADSSYEQYF.

The chain combines TRBV28 with TRBJ2-7, with a possible D match to TRBD1 (5 bases). Germline V gene data show CDR1 as MDHEN and CDR2 as SYDVKM. This CDR3 is built from 15 residues. The V and J ends lost 5 bases and 4 bases respectively, with 18 bases between them. CDR3 amino acids: CASSPTGTLSYEQYF. The CDR3 coding sequence is TGTGCCAGCAGTCCTACAGGTACTCTTTCTTACGAGCAGTACTTC.